Listed here are 6 T cell receptor beta chains from one sample, sequenced in a study of PD-L1 blockade in urothelial cancer. As to time point: pretreatment peripheral blood. Using immunoSEQ multiplex PCR, the repertoire was profiled, and TCRdb retains in-frame clones only, with some absent. This sample has 68,000 or so clones, with roughly 76% found just once. The sample consisted of PBMCs, taken around atezolizumab (anti-PD-L1) treatment. All receptors derive from a man between 65 and 85 years old with urothelial cancer.

V and J are TRBV7-9 and TRBJ2-7; 7 bases are a match to TRBD2. V was clipped by 1 base and J by 4 bases; unmatched bases: 7. Per germline, CDR1 SEHNR and CDR2 FQNEAQ (reference sequence). CDR3 length equals 15 residues. CDR3 residues: CASSLDPWEGYEQYF. The CDR3 coding sequence is TGTGCCAGCAGCTTAGACCCATGGGAGGGGTACGAGCAGTACTTC.

The chain carries TRBV10-1 and TRBJ1-2; 10 nucleotides agree with TRBD1. V gave up 0 bases and J gave up 13 bases; unmatched junction bases: 5. The CDR3 consists of 13 residues. Germline CDR1 and CDR2: WNHNN and SYGVQD (reference sequence). CDR3 residues: CASSESGTGACTF. The CDR3 DNA sequence: TGCGCCAGCAGTGAGTCTGGGACAGGGGCCTGCACCTTC.

The chain uses TRBV19 and TRBJ2-7; D is perhaps TRBD1 (6 bases). Between the trimmed V and J ends, which lost 8 bases and 5 bases, there was a span of 16 bases. Germline-derived CDR1 and CDR2 are LNHDA and SQIVND (reference sequence). The CDR3 consists of 13 residues. The CDR3 DNA follows: TGTGCCAGTGCCTACAGGGTCGGGGACGAGCAGTACTTC. Encoded protein: CASAYRVGDEQYF.

In DNA, the CDR3 is TGTGCCAGCAGCCTCCGGGACAGAGTTGTATACGAGCAGTACTTC. It codes for CASSLRDRVVYEQYF. The J gene is TRBJ2-7, the V gene TRBV13; 7 bases map to TRBD1. CDR3 length equals 15 residues. V dropped 5 bases and J dropped 4; count of bases not matched to a gene: 11. The V gene's germline CDR1 is PRHDT and CDR2 FYEKMQ (reference sequence).

This clone was recorded only once. V and J are TRBV6-1 and TRBJ1-5; unclear D gene. V gave up 2 bases and J gave up 0 bases, with 11 bases separating them. This CDR3 is built from 16 residues. The germline CDR1 and CDR2 sequences are MNHNS and SASEGT. CDR3 DNA: TGTGCCAGCAGTGAATTGGGCAGCTATAGCAATCAGCCCCAGCATTTT. Translating it yields CASSELGSYSNQPQHF.

This clone was seen a single time. The chain is built from TRBV19 and TRBJ1-2, with D maybe TRBD1 (5 bases). The CDR3 is 15 amino acids. Germline V gene data show CDR1 as LNHDA and CDR2 as SQIVND (reference sequence). Between the trimmed V and J ends, which lost 7 bases and 7 bases, there was a span of 22 bases. As DNA, the CDR3 is TGTGCCAGTAACGCCAGGGCGGAGCTAAGAGGTGGCTACACCTTC. Translated, it gives CASNARAELRGGYTF.